Listed here are 10 T cell receptor beta chains from one sample, sequenced in a study of T cells in localized non-small cell lung cancer. Generated by immunoSEQ multiplex PCR, the TCRdb table keeps only in-frame clones and is missing some. The data show about 33,000 clones, roughly 75% seen once. The source material was peripheral blood, sampled before any cancer treatment. The receptors originated from a male donor older than 55 with stage III squamous cell lung carcinoma.

V is TRBV30 and J is TRBJ1-1; D possibly corresponds to TRBD1 (5 bases). V was clipped by 3 bases and J by 4 bases, with 18 bases between them. Germline V gene sequence: CDR1 GTSNPN, CDR2 SVGIG (reference sequence). CDR3 length equals 15 residues. CDR3 protein: CAWRERGKMGTEAFF. CDR3 nucleotide sequence: TGTGCCTGGAGGGAGAGGGGTAAAATGGGCACTGAAGCTTTCTTT.

The chain couples TRBV5-1 to TRBJ1-5; 10 nucleotides align to TRBD1. Germline CDR1 and CDR2: SGHRS and YFSETQ. J lost 7 bases, V lost 2 bases, and 6 bases had no gene match. The CDR3 is 15 amino acids. Here the CDR3 DNA reads TGCGCCAGCAGCTTAGGGACAGGGGATGGGCAGCCCCAGCATTTT. Translated, it gives CASSLGTGDGQPQHF. Filled out from reference TRBV5-1 and TRBJ1-5, the complete variable domain reads KAGVTQTPRYLIKTRGQQVTLSCSPISGHRSVSWYQQTPGQGLQFLFEYFSETQRNKGNFPGRFSGRQFSNSRSEMNVSTLELGDSALYLCASSLGTGDGQPQHFGDGTRLSIL.

In its sample, this clone was seen a few times. This rearrangement joins TRBV6-5 to TRBJ2-7; weak D call: TRBD1 (6 bases). The V gene lost 5 bases and the J gene lost 4 bases, with 15 bases spanning the gap. The length of the CDR3 is 14 residues. The germline V gene encodes CDR1 MNHEY and CDR2 SVGAGI. CDR3 sequence (DNA): TGTGCCAGCAGTCCCGCTAGAAGGGGGTACGAGCAGTACTTC. This translates into CASSPARRGYEQYF.

This chain links TRBV5-5 with TRBJ2-7; 10 bases map to TRBD2. V shed 0 bases, J shed 6 bases, and the junction held 3 bases outside the gene matches. The CDR3 runs 14 residues. The germline gives CDR1 SGHKS, CDR2 YYEKEE (reference sequence). The chain's CDR3 is CASSLALAGGEQYF. The CDR3 DNA follows: TGTGCCAGCAGCTTGGCCTTAGCGGGGGGCGAGCAGTACTTC.

This clone showed up just a few times. The chain employs TRBV19 and TRBJ2-7; D possibly corresponds to TRBD1 (6 bases). The CDR3 runs to 14 residues. V was pared by 5 bases and J by 3 bases, with 14 bases between. Per germline, CDR1 LNHDA and CDR2 SQIVND (reference sequence). The DNA of the CDR3 is TGTGCCAGTAGTGCCAGTTTGGACAGCTACGAGCAGTACTTC. Encoded protein: CASSASLDSYEQYF.

This clone appeared a single time. The chain has TRBV5-3 and TRBJ2-7; maybe TRBD2 (5 bases). TRBV5-3 is designated an ORF whose function remains uncertain. Trimming took 3 bases from V and 0 from J, leaving 13 bases between them. The CDR3 has 15 amino acids. The CDR3 here is CARSYRAESSYEQYF. The CDR3 DNA sequence: TGTGCCAGAAGCTATCGAGCGGAAAGCTCCTACGAGCAGTACTTC.

In this sample, this clone turned up a few times. V and J are TRBV6-5 and TRBJ1-5; possibly TRBD1 for D (6 bases). The ends were cut back, 6 bases at V and 7 bases at J, with 13 bases in the middle. Germline CDR1 reads MNHEY; CDR2 reads SVGAGI. This CDR3 region has 13 residues. CDR3 region: CASRTSGGQPQHF. CDR3 DNA: TGTGCCAGCAGAACTTCCGGGGGCCAGCCCCAGCATTTT.

The chain couples TRBV5-4 to TRBJ2-5, with D possibly matching TRBD1 (5 bases). The CDR3 length is 16 residues. V was clipped by 0 bases and J by 1 base, with 13 bases between them. The V gene's germline CDR1 is SGHNT and CDR2 YYREEE (reference sequence). In DNA form, the CDR3 reads TGTGCCAGCAGCTTGGAATGGGGCTCGGGCCAAGAGACCCAGTACTTC. Amino acid sequence: CASSLEWGSGQETQYF.

V is TRBV5-1 and J is TRBJ1-6; D gene ambiguous. Deletions cut 4 bases from V and 10 bases from J, with 12 bases between. This CDR3 region has 13 residues. Germline assignment: CDR1 SGHRS and CDR2 YFSETQ. CDR3 amino acids: CASSMEGGSPLHF. DNA for the CDR3: TGCGCCAGCAGCATGGAGGGTGGCTCACCCCTCCACTTT.

This clone turned up a few times. J is TRBJ1-1 and V is TRBV5-6; D is ambiguous. The CDR3 spans 13 residues. Germline CDR1 reads SGHDT; CDR2 reads YYEEEE. Trimming took off 5 bases at V and 5 bases at J, with 13 bases between the two ends. As DNA, the CDR3 is TGTGCCAGCAGGTTCGGCGGGATAACTGAAGCTTTCTTT. It specifies CASRFGGITEAFF.